The entry that follows covers one T cell receptor beta chain sequence. Its target is unknown. The CDR3 runs 13 residues. V lost 6 bases to trimming and J lost 2 bases, with 10 bases between them. Germline CDR1 reads KGHSH; CDR2 reads LQKENI. This sample stems from a study of cytomegalovirus exposure and HLA in healthy donors. Study-level points and caveats: Donor immune exposure was known only as CMV serostatus. A later analysis reportedly found fewer N-insertions in an Asian-associated ancestry cluster than the roughly 680-donor mean. A prior analysis recorded that most TCR beta V segments were productive about 87% or about 30% of the time. Evidence from a later analysis indicated that most CMV-associated TCR beta chains looked HLA-restricted.

The study ran its PCR with 60 Vbeta and 13 Jbeta primers. Sequencing used immunoSEQ multiplex PCR; TCRdb keeps in-frame clones, though not all of them. The table has fewer than 150,000 clones, 73% seen once. This sequence originates from a human donor in good health. The V call is TRBV18, the J call TRBJ2-5; tentative D call: TRBD1 (5 bases). The specimen was PBMCs. CDR3 amino acids: CASSQGAQETQYF. CDR3 coding DNA: TGTGCCAGCTCCCAAGGGGCGCAAGAGACCCAGTACTTC.